This T cell receptor beta chain is from a study of blood T cell repertoires in COVID-19. For the study at large: Italy, Spain and the United States were the sources of the convalescent and acute COVID-19 samples. T cells, B-cell-depleted T cells, or PBMCs supplied cDNA or gDNA.

Seattle cases were enrolled at active infection and followed longitudinally. Germline V gene lookup returns CDR1 MGHRA and CDR2 YSYEKL. V was shortened by 4 bases and J by 0 bases, with 18 bases between the two germline ends. The CDR3 is made up of 17 amino acids. As originally analysed: How many nucleated cells were present was estimated from reference gene primer amplification. This table comes from immunoSEQ multiplex PCR, and its TCRdb copy is limited to in-frame clones, with some not included. Clone size and V and J calls were adopted from that table, with D and trimming inferred from the DNA. In the table there are roughly 440,000 clones, 70% to 90% of which are singletons.

The J gene is TRBJ1-1, the V gene TRBV4-1, with D possibly matching TRBD1 (5 bases). This clonotype was sampled from a woman aged 45-65 years with COVID-19, enrolled during active disease. Sequenced: peripheral blood. CDR3 DNA sequence: TGCGCCAGCAGCCCCCGTGACAGAGGCCACATGAACACTGAAGCTTTCTTT. As protein: CASSPRDRGHMNTEAFF.